Sequencing of this T cell receptor (beta chain) was carried out in a study of T-cell memory formation after mild COVID-19. The CDR3 contains 15 residues. V was pared by 4 bases and J by 1 base, with 4 bases of the junction left unmatched. TCRdb used MiXCR to reprocess the 5' RACE reads, holding one entry per CDR3 protein. The sample has over 500,000 distinct CDR3 sequences; 15% to 20% are singletons. This receptor was obtained from an adult woman who had mild COVID-19 (a few samples of this study predate the infection). Cell type and time point are not known. V usage is TRBV12-3 or TRBV12-4 and J usage is TRBJ1-5; 7 bases map to TRBD1. Specimen: PBMCs or a T cell subset sorted from them (not recorded which). CDR3 residues: CASSSQGISNQPQHF. The CDR3, as DNA: TGTGCCAGCAGTTCACAGGGGATAAGCAATCAGCCCCAGCATTTT.